Below are 8 T cell receptor beta chains sequenced from a single sample in a study of OX40 agonist ivuxolimab in advanced cancers. Generated by immunoSEQ multiplex PCR, the TCRdb table keeps only in-frame clones and is missing some. The sample includes tens of thousands of clones, about 91% of them seen just once. The starting material was CD4+ or CD8+ T cells sorted from blood, obtained in a trial of the OX40 agonist ivuxolimab. These receptors were obtained from an adult with an advanced solid tumor such as melanoma, head and neck, liver or kidney cancer.

The chain is built from TRBV21-1 and TRBJ1-6; TRBD1 is the table's D call, not checked against the DNA. TRBV21-1 is termed a pseudogene. The CDR3 contains 19 residues. In DNA form, the CDR3 reads TGTGCCAGCAGCAGACTAACCGGGACAGGGCAATTTTGTCGTTCACCCCTCCACTTT. Translated, it gives CASSRLTGTGQFCRSPLHF.

This chain joins TRBV5-4 and TRBJ2-3; 9 bases are shared with TRBD2. This CDR3 is built from 15 residues. J lost 1 base, V lost 5 bases, and 5 bases had no gene match. Germline loops: CDR1 SGHNT, CDR2 YYREEE (reference sequence). CDR3 loop: CASRTGLAGTDTQYF. The CDR3 region has the DNA TGTGCCAGCAGAACGGGACTAGCCGGCACAGATACGCAGTATTTT.

V usage is TRBV15 and J usage is TRBJ1-1, with D hard to call. Germline V gene sequence: CDR1 LNHNV, CDR2 YYDKDF (reference sequence). V lost 1 base and J lost 5, with 11 bases in between. The length of the CDR3 is 14 residues. CDR3 sequence: CATSRAGIGTEAFF. The CDR3 DNA sequence: TGTGCCACCAGCAGAGCGGGGATCGGAACTGAAGCTTTCTTT.

This clone was observed a handful of times. The CDR3 region has the DNA TGTGCCACCCGGAGGGATGGGGCCAACGTCCTGACTTTC. Residues: CATRRDGANVLTF. V is TRBV6-1 and J is TRBJ2-6; possible D gene TRBD2, 6 bases. The germline V gene encodes CDR1 MNHNS and CDR2 SASEGT. V was clipped by 10 bases and J by 3 bases, with 10 bases between them. This CDR3 is 13 amino acids long.

The gene calls are TRBV28 and TRBJ2-3; 11 positions agree with TRBD2. V lost 5 bases, J lost 0 bases, and 4 bases stayed unmatched. The germline gives CDR1 MDHEN, CDR2 SYDVKM. The CDR3 contains 16 residues. The CDR3: CASSPRLAGSTDTQYF. CDR3 nucleotide sequence: TGTGCCAGCAGTCCTCGACTAGCGGGGAGCACAGATACGCAGTATTTT.

The V and J genes are TRBV11-3 and TRBJ2-2; tentatively, D is TRBD1 (5 bases). The V gene lost 1 base and the J gene lost 7 bases, with 16 bases spanning the gap. Looked up from germline, CDR1 is SGHNT and CDR2 is YENEEA. The CDR3 runs to 16 residues. The CDR3 nucleotides are TGTGCCAGCAGCTTAGCCAGGGTACAGGCCAACGGGGAGCTGTTTTTT. It specifies CASSLARVQANGELFF.

This rearrangement joins TRBV5-6 to TRBJ2-5; the D is unclear. CDR3 length equals 14 residues. Germline V gene sequence: CDR1 SGHDT, CDR2 YYEEEE. V dropped 5 bases and J dropped 0 bases, with 11 bases sitting between them. The CDR3: CASRRALYQETQYF. The DNA of the CDR3 is TGTGCCAGCAGAAGGGCCTTGTACCAAGAGACCCAGTACTTC.

The rearrangement links TRBV13 to TRBJ2-2; D may be TRBD1 (6 bases). The V and J ends lost 5 bases and 2 bases respectively, with 18 bases between them. The germline V gene encodes CDR1 PRHDT and CDR2 FYEKMQ (reference sequence). The CDR3 totals 17 residues. The CDR3 region is CASSALRGRHNTGELFF. In DNA, the CDR3 is TGTGCCAGCAGCGCCCTCAGGGGTCGCCACAACACCGGGGAGCTGTTTTTT.